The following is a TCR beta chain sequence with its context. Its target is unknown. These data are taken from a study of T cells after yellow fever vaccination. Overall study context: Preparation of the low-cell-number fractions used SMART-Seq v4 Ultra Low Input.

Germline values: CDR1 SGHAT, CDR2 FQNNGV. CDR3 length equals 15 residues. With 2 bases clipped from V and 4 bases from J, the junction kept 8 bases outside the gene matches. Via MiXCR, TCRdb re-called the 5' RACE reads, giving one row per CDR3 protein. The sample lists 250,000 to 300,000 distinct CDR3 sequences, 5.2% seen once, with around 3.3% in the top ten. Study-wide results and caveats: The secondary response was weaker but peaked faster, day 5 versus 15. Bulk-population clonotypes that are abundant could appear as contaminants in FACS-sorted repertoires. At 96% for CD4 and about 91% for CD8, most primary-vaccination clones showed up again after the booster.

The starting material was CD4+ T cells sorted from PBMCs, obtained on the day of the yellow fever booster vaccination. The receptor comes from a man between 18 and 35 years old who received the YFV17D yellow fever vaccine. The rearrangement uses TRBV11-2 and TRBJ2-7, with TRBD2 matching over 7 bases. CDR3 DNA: TGTGCCAGCAGCTTATCGCGGGGGACCCTATACGAGCAGTACTTC. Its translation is CASSLSRGTLYEQYF.